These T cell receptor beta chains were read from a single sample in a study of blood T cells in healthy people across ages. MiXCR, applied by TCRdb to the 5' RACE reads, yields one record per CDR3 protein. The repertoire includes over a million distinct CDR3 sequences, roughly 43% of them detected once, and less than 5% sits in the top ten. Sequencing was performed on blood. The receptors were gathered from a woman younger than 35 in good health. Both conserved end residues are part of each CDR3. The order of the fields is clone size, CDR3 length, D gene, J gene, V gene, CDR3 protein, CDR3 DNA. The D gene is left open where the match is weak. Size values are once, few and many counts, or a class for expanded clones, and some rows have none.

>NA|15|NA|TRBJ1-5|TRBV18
CPSSPNARSNQPQHF
TGTCCCAGCTCGCCGAACGCAAGATCGAATCAGCCCCAGCATTTT
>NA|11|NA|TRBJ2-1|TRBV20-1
CSGQIYNEQFF
TGCAGCGGGCAAATCTACAATGAGCAGTTCTTC
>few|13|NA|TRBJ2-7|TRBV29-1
CSVEEGVPYEQYF
TGCAGCGTTGAAGAAGGGGTTCCCTACGAGCAGTACTTC
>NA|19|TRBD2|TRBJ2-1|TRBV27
CASSTIRSRWASGDNEQFF
TGTGCCAGCAGCACGATTAGATCTCGTTGGGCTAGCGGGGACAATGAGCAGTTCTTC
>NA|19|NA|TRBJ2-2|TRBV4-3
CASSQYGTRGYLNTGELFF
TGCGCCAGCAGCCAATACGGGACACGGGGGTATCTCAACACCGGGGAGCTGTTTTTT
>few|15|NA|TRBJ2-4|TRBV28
CASSVGGNGLYIQYF
TGTGCCAGCAGTGTAGGGGGAAATGGACTCTACATTCAGTACTTC
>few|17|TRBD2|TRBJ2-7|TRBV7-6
CASSSLEASGSHYEQYF
TGTGCCAGCAGCTCCTTGGAAGCTAGCGGGAGCCACTACGAGCAGTACTTC
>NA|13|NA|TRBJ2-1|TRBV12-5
CASGLAGYNEQFF
TGTGCTAGTGGTTTGGCAGGGTACAATGAGCAGTTCTTC
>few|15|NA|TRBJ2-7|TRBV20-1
CSARDGRRSSYEQYF
TGCAGTGCTAGAGATGGACGGAGAAGCTCCTACGAGCAGTACTTC
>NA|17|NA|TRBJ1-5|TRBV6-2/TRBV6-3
CASSFNLGAGRNQPQHF
TGTGCCAGCAGTTTCAACCTCGGGGCCGGTCGCAATCAGCCCCAGCATTTT
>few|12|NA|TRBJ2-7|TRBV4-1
CASSQGLAEQYF
TGCGCCAGCAGCCAAGGCCTTGCCGAGCAGTACTTC
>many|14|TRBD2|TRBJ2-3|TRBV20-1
CSASFSGRTNTQYF
TGCAGTGCTAGTTTTAGCGGGAGAACGAATACGCAGTATTTT
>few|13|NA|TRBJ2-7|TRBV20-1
CSARGDSKTVQYF
TGCAGTGCTAGGGGGGACTCCAAGACGGTGCAGTACTTC
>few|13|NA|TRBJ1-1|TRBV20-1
CSARSPLNTEAFF
TGCAGTGCTAGATCTCCGTTGAACACTGAAGCTTTCTTT
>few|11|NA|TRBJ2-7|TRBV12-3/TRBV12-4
CASSFWYEQYF
TGTGCCAGCAGTTTTTGGTACGAGCAGTACTTC
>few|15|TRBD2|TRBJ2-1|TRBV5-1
CASSQTSGGGNEQFF
TGCGCCAGCAGCCAAACTAGCGGGGGGGGCAATGAGCAGTTCTTC
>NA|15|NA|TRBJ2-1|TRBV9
CASSVDTGKQAEQFF
TGTGCCAGCAGCGTAGACACCGGAAAACAGGCTGAGCAGTTCTTC
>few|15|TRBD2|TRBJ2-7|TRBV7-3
CASSLGLAGHYEQYF
TGTGCCAGCAGCTTAGGACTAGCGGGACACTACGAGCAGTACTTC
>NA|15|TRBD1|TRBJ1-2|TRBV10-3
CAISETSDRAYGYTF
TGTGCCATCAGTGAGACCTCGGACAGGGCGTATGGCTACACCTTC
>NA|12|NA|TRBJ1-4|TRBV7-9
CASSFEGSKLFF
TGTGCCAGCAGCTTTGAGGGGTCGAAACTGTTTTTT
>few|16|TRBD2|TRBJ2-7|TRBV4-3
CASSQELAGGPSEQYF
TGCGCCAGCAGCCAAGAGCTAGCGGGGGGGCCATCCGAGCAGTACTTC
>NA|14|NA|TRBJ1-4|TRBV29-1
CSVEVPRENEKLFF
TGCAGCGTCGAGGTACCGAGGGAGAATGAAAAACTGTTTTTT
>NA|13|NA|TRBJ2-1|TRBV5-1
CASSVEIANEQFF
TGCGCCAGCAGCGTGGAAATCGCAAATGAGCAGTTCTTC
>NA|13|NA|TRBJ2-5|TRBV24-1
CATSEADQETQYF
TGTGCCACCAGTGAAGCAGACCAAGAGACCCAGTACTTC
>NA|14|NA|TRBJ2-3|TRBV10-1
CASSEAGRGETQYF
TGCGCCAGCAGTGAGGCCGGACGGGGTGAGACGCAGTATTTT
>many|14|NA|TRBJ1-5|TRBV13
CASSLGVRNQPQHF
TGTGCCAGCAGCTTAGGGGTTCGGAATCAGCCCCAGCATTTT
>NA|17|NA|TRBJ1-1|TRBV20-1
CSASHSPTEPLNTEAFF
TGCAGTGCTAGTCACTCCCCTACGGAGCCCTTGAACACTGAAGCTTTCTTT
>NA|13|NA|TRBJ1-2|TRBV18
CASSQFGTQGYTF
TGTGCCAGCTCACAATTCGGGACGCAGGGCTACACCTTC
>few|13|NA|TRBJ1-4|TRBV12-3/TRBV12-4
CASSFGTNEKLFF
TGTGCCAGCAGTTTCGGAACTAATGAAAAACTGTTTTTT
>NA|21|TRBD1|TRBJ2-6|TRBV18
CASSPENDRGFTLSGANVLTF
TGTGCCAGCTCACCCGAAAATGACAGGGGGTTCACACTCTCTGGGGCCAACGTCCTGACTTTC
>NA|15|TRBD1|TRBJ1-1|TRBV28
CASRGRTGVNTEAFF
TGTGCCAGCAGAGGGAGAACAGGGGTGAACACTGAAGCTTTCTTT
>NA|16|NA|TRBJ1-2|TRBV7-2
CASSIPTGTANYGYTF
TGTGCCAGCAGCATCCCCACAGGAACCGCTAACTATGGCTACACCTTC
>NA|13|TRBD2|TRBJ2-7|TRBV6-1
CASAAGDRYEQYF
TGTGCCAGCGCGGCGGGGGACCGGTACGAGCAGTACTTC
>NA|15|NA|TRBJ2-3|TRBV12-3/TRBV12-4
CASSPTGPSTDTQYF
TGTGCCAGCTCCCCTACGGGGCCTAGCACAGATACGCAGTATTTT
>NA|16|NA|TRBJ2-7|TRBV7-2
CASSLVGGKSSYEQYF
TGTGCCAGCAGCTTAGTCGGTGGCAAAAGCTCCTACGAGCAGTACTTC